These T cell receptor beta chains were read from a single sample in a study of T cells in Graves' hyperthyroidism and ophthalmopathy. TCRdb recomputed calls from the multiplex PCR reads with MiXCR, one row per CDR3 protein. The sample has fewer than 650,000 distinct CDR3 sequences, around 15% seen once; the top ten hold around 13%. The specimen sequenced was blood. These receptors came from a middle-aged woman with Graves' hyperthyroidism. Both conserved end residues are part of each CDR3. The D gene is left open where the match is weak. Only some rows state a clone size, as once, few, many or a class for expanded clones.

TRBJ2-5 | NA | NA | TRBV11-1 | TGTGCCAGCAGCTTAGGGCAGGGGATGGGGCCCCAGTACTTC | CASSLGQGMGPQYF
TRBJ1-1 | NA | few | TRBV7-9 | TGTGCCAGCAGCTTAGAGGGGGTTCCTGAAGCTTTCTTT | CASSLEGVPEAFF
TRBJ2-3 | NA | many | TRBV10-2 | TGCGCCAGCAGTAAGTCACTACATCACACAGATACGCAGTATTTT | CASSKSLHHTDTQYF
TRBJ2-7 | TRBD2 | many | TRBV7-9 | TGTGCCAGCAGCTTATTAGCGGGCGGCGGGGAGCAGTACTTC | CASSLLAGGGEQYF
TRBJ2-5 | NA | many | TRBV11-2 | TGTGCCAGCAGCTTAAACAGGGGGGGAGAGACCCAGTACTTC | CASSLNRGGETQYF
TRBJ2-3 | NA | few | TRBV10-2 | TGCGCCAGCAGTGAGGGGTGGACTAGCACAGATACGCAGTATTTT | CASSEGWTSTDTQYF
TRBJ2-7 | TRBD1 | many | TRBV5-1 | TGCGCCAGTGGGACAGGGCTTATCTACGAGCAGTACTTC | CASGTGLIYEQYF
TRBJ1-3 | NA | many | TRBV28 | TGTGCCAGCACCACCACTGGAAACACCATATATTTT | CASTTTGNTIYF
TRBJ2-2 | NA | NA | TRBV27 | TGTGCCAGCAGCCGCGGACAAACTATCACCGGGGAGCTGTTTTTT | CASSRGQTITGELFF
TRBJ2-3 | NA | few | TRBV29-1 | TGCAGCATTAGCCCGAACACAGATACGCAGTATTTT | CSISPNTDTQYF
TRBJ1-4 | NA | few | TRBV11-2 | TGTGCCAGCAGCTGGGAGGAGAAGGAAAAACTGTTTTTT | CASSWEEKEKLFF
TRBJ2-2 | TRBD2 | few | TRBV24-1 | TGTGCCACCAGTGATCCGCCGGGGGGGAACACCGGGGAGCTGTTTTTT | CATSDPPGGNTGELFF
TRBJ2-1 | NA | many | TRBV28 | TGTGCCAGCAGTACAGGGGGGGGTTCCTACAATGAGCAGTTCTTC | CASSTGGGSYNEQFF
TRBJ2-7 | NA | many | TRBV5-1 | TGCGCCAGCAGAAAGCCCGGACTCAGGGGTAACGAGCAGTACTTC | CASRKPGLRGNEQYF
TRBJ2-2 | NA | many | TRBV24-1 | TGTGCCACCAGTCATACCCGCGGACGGACGAACACCGGGGAGCTGTTTTTT | CATSHTRGRTNTGELFF
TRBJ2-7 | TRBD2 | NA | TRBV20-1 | TGCAGTGGGACGAGGACTAGCGGGAGCCACGAGCAGTACTTC | CSGTRTSGSHEQYF
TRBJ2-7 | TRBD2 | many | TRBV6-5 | TGTGCCAGCAGTTACGGGGGACTAGGAGACTACGAGCAGTACTTC | CASSYGGLGDYEQYF
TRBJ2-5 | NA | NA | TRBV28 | TGTGCCAGCACCCTCGGACGAATCGAGACCCAGTACTTC | CASTLGRIETQYF
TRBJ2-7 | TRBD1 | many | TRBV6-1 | TGTGCCAGCAGTGAAGCGACAGGGAGCTCCTACGAGCAGTACTTC | CASSEATGSSYEQYF
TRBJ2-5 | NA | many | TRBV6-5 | TGTGCCAGCAGTTACTCCCGGCTGGGGACCCAGTACTTC | CASSYSRLGTQYF
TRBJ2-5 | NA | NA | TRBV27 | TGTGCCAGCAGTTCTTTGACAGAGCAAGAGACCCAGTACTTC | CASSSLTEQETQYF
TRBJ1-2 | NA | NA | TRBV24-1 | TGTGCCATTAGGGCCGGACCTACCTATGGCTACACCTTC | CAIRAGPTYGYTF
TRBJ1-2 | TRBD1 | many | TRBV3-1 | TGTGCCAGCAGCCAGGGACAGGGAATGAATGGCTACACCTTC | CASSQGQGMNGYTF
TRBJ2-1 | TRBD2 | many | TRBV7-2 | TGTGCCAGCAGCTTAGAGGGCGGGAGTACCCACAATGAGCAGTTCTTC | CASSLEGGSTHNEQFF
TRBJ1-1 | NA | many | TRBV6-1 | TGTGCCAGCAGTGAATCCAGGGTGGACATGAACACTGAAGCTTTCTTT | CASSESRVDMNTEAFF
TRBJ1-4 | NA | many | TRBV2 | TGTGCCAGCAGTGGTGGGACAACTAATGAAAAACTGTTTTTT | CASSGGTTNEKLFF
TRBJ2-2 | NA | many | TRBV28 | TGTGCCAGCACATACACCGGGGAGCTGTTTTTT | CASTYTGELFF
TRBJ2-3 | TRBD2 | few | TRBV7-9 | TGTGCCACCTTAGGACTAGCGGGAGGGTATGGCGCAGATACGCAGTATTTT | CATLGLAGGYGADTQYF
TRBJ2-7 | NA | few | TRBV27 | TGTGCCAGCCCCCCCCATCAGGCCGAGCAGTACTTC | CASPPHQAEQYF